This T cell receptor (beta chain) was obtained from a study of cytomegalovirus exposure and HLA in healthy donors. The PCR was carried out with 60 Vbeta primers and 13 Jbeta primers. The table came from immunoSEQ multiplex PCR; TCRdb's copy has only in-frame clones and leaves some out. The table includes more than 95,000 clones, roughly 72% detected once. Study-level points and caveats: TRBV6-2, TRBV6-3 and some other V segments were excluded as indistinguishable. Most TCR beta V segments were productive about 90% or about 30% of the time in an earlier analysis.

Trimming took off 0 bases at V and 2 bases at J, with 10 bases between the two ends. The CDR3 length is 15 residues. Germline values: CDR1 MGHRA, CDR2 YSYEKL. With regard to this clone: As yet, its antigen is unknown.

The receptor was derived from a woman under 30 in good health and CMV-seropositive. The chain combines TRBV4-1 with TRBJ1-1; no clear D. The specimen sequenced was PBMCs. CDR3 in amino acids: CASSQEGIGNTEAFF. CDR3 DNA sequence: TGCGCCAGCAGCCAAGAGGGCATTGGTAACACTGAAGCTTTCTTT.